The next 8 T cell receptor beta chains were all read from a single sample in a study of cytomegalovirus exposure and HLA in healthy donors. Primers for the PCR totalled 60 Vbeta and 13 Jbeta. TCRdb's copy holds only in-frame clones and misses some; the assay was immunoSEQ multiplex PCR. The table has about 120,000 clones, roughly three quarters seen once. Sample: PBMCs. The origin of the receptors is a man in his thirties or forties in good health and CMV-seropositive.

This clone was detected once. This chain uses TRBV5-8 with TRBJ1-4, with D perhaps TRBD1 (6 bases). Germline CDR1 reads SGHTS; CDR2 reads YDEGEE. CDR3 length: 15 amino acids. V lost 2 bases, J lost 8 bases, and 16 bases lay in between. CDR3 residues: CASSFGTGISEKLFF. In DNA form, the CDR3 reads TGTGCCAGCAGCTTTGGAACAGGGATCTCGGAAAAACTGTTTTTT.

In this sample, this clone turned up a few times. The CDR3 DNA sequence: TGCGCCAGCAGCCAACGGACAGGGGGCGAATGGGTAGGTACTGAAGCTTTCTTT. It is translated as CASSQRTGGEWVGTEAFF. The rearrangement links TRBV4-3 to TRBJ1-1; 11 bases map to TRBD1. CDR3 length: 18 amino acids. With 2 bases clipped from V and 5 bases from J, the junction kept 13 bases outside the gene matches. Germline lookup yields CDR1 LGHNA and CDR2 YSLEER.

This clone was recorded once. The J gene is TRBJ2-7, the V gene TRBV18, with TRBD2 identical over 12 bases. Per germline, CDR1 KGHSH and CDR2 LQKENI. J was trimmed by 3 bases and V by 3 bases; bases with no gene match: 3. CDR3 size: 15 residues. The CDR3: CASSPLAGGNYEQYF. The CDR3, as DNA: TGTGCCAGCTCACCTCTAGCGGGAGGGAACTACGAGCAGTACTTC.

The genes are TRBV29-1 and TRBJ2-1; 14 bases are shared with TRBD2. J was trimmed by 9 bases and V by 3 bases; bases with no gene match: 22. This CDR3 spans 20 amino acids. The germline CDR1 and CDR2 sequences are SQVTM and ANQGSEA. The CDR3 spells CSVEPADGTSGSGGLGEQFF. The DNA of the CDR3 is TGCAGCGTTGAGCCGGCAGACGGGACTAGCGGGAGTGGTGGGCTCGGTGAGCAGTTCTTC.

The rearrangement uses TRBV11-3 and TRBJ2-2; D gene unclear. V dropped 4 bases and J dropped 6 bases, with 3 bases sitting between them. Germline CDR1 SGHNT, CDR2 YENEEA. This CDR3 is built from 11 residues. In DNA form, the CDR3 reads TGTGCCAGCAGCTCCTCCGGGGAGCTGTTTTTT. Translated: CASSSSGELFF.

V is TRBV9 and J is TRBJ2-1; 9 bases agree with TRBD1. The CDR3 is made up of 13 amino acids. Germline CDR1 SGDLS, CDR2 YYNGEE. V was pared by 4 bases and J by 9 bases, with 5 bases of the junction left unmatched. The CDR3 here is CASSIRDRVEQFF. CDR3 nucleotide sequence: TGTGCCAGCAGCATCCGGGACAGGGTTGAGCAGTTCTTC.

This chain links TRBV4-1 with TRBJ1-1; the match to TRBD1 covers 10 bases. The CDR3 has 14 amino acids. Germline V lookup: CDR1 MGHRA, CDR2 YSYEKL. V lost 3 bases to trimming and J lost 6 bases; unmatched junction nucleotides: 4. In nucleotides, the CDR3 is TGCGCCAGCAGCCACATGGACAGGGGGTCTGAAGCTTTCTTT. It codes for CASSHMDRGSEAFF.

This clone was detected once. The chain joins TRBV7-9 to TRBJ2-7; the match to TRBD1 covers 9 bases. CDR3 length equals 15 residues. The germline V gene has CDR1 SEHNR and CDR2 FQNEAQ (reference sequence). V lost 3 bases and J lost 0; bases outside the gene matches: 3. CDR3: CASSLPGQGSYEQYF. As DNA, the CDR3 is TGTGCCAGCAGCTTGCCGGGACAGGGCTCCTACGAGCAGTACTTC.